These T cell receptor beta chains were read from a single sample in a study of cytomegalovirus exposure and HLA in healthy donors. Libraries were prepared by immunoSEQ multiplex PCR; TCRdb keeps only in-frame clonotypes and omits some of them. The table has under 200,000 clones, almost 85% seen once. Sequencing was carried out using PBMCs. All receptors derive from a woman in her forties or fifties in good health and CMV-seronegative. CDR3s include the opening cysteine and the closing phenylalanine or tryptophan. D genes are given only for firm matches. The size of a clone is reported for some rows only, either as once, few or many, or as a class for expanded clones.

v_call	d_call	j_call	clone_size	cdr3_aa	cdr3_nt
TRBV27	TRBD2	TRBJ2-1	NA	CASSSLAGGFSDEQFF	TGTGCCAGCAGTTCACTAGCGGGAGGGTTCTCGGATGAGCAGTTCTTC
TRBV7-9	NA	TRBJ2-5	NA	CASSDTLTSSETQYF	TGTGCCAGCAGCGATACCTTAACTAGCTCGGAGACCCAGTACTTC
TRBV11-1	TRBD1	TRBJ2-1	NA	CASSRRTGRSYNEQFF	TGTGCCAGCAGCAGACGGACAGGGCGCTCCTACAATGAGCAGTTCTTC
TRBV6-1	NA	TRBJ2-7	NA	CASRGGRDPLYEQYF	TGTGCCAGCAGGGGAGGACGGGACCCCCTCTACGAGCAGTACTTC
TRBV28	NA	TRBJ2-1	NA	CASSRLTPPEQFF	TGTGCCAGCAGTCGCCTGACTCCCCCTGAGCAGTTCTTC
TRBV7-2	NA	TRBJ1-1	NA	CASSVQQGRTEAFF	TGTGCCAGCAGCGTACAACAGGGTCGAACTGAAGCTTTCTTT
TRBV19	TRBD1	TRBJ1-4	NA	CASSLPGTVNEKLFF	TGTGCCAGTAGTTTGCCCGGGACAGTAAATGAAAAACTGTTTTTT
TRBV15	NA	TRBJ2-7	NA	CATSLGIGRNEQYF	TGTGCCACCAGCCTAGGAATAGGTAGGAACGAGCAGTACTTC
TRBV5-1	NA	TRBJ2-6	NA	CASSQDKLGPGANVLTF	TGCGCCAGCAGCCAGGACAAGCTGGGCCCTGGGGCCAACGTCCTGACTTTC
TRBV28	TRBD1	TRBJ1-2	NA	CASSSLGQGDGYTF	TGTGCCAGCAGTTCCCTCGGACAGGGAGATGGCTACACCTTC
TRBV5-6	NA	TRBJ2-1	NA	CASSKQGPKQFF	TGTGCCAGCAGCAAACAGGGCCCGAAGCAGTTCTTC
TRBV19	NA	TRBJ2-1	NA	CASSPRGGEQFF	TGTGCCAGTAGTCCTCGGGGAGGAGAGCAGTTCTTC
TRBV18	TRBD2	TRBJ2-7	few	CASSQMLMREGNEQYF	TGTGCCAGCTCACAGATGCTGATGCGGGAGGGCAACGAGCAGTACTTC
TRBV7-3	NA	TRBJ2-2	NA	CASSLIAASGELFF	TGTGCCAGCAGCTTAATTGCGGCATCCGGGGAGCTGTTTTTT
TRBV5-6	NA	TRBJ2-7	NA	CASSPRNLYEQYF	TGTGCCAGCAGCCCTAGGAATTTATACGAGCAGTACTTC
TRBV30	NA	TRBJ2-7	NA	CAWSVQSPYEQYF	TGTGCCTGGAGTGTACAGTCCCCCTACGAGCAGTACTTC